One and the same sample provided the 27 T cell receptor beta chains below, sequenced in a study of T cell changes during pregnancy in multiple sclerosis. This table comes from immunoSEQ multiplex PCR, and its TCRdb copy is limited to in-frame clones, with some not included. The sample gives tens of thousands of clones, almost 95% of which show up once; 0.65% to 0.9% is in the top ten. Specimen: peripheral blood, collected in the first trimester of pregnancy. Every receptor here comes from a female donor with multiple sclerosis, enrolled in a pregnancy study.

The CDR3 region is CASSSSGAPDGYTF. CDR3 nucleotide sequence: TGTGCCAGCTCCTCGTCAGGGGCGCCTGATGGCTACACCTTC. The chain is built from TRBV18 and TRBJ1-2; TRBD1 might be the D (6 bases). Germline-derived CDR1 and CDR2 are KGHSH and LQKENI. The CDR3 extends over 14 amino acids. V shed 6 bases and J shed 6 bases, with 17 bases lying between them. The whole variable domain, filled in from reference TRBV18 and TRBJ1-2, reads NAGVMQNPRHLVRRRGQEARLRCSPMKGHSHVYWYRQLPEEGLKFMVYLQKENIIDESGMPKERFSAEFPKEGPSILRIQQVVRGDSAAYFCASSSSGAPDGYTFGSGTRLTVV.

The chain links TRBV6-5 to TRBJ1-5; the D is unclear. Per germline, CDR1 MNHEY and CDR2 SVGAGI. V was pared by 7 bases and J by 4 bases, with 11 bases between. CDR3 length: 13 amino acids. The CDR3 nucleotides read TGTGCCAGCACAGCGGGCGGAAATCAGCCCCAGCATTTT. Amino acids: CASTAGGNQPQHF.

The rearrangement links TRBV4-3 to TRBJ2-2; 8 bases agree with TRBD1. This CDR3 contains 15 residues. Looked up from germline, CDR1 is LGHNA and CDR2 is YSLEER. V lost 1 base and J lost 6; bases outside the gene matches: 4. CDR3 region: CASSQVSGGPGELFF. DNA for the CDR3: TGCGCCAGCAGCCAAGTATCAGGGGGCCCCGGGGAGCTGTTTTTT.

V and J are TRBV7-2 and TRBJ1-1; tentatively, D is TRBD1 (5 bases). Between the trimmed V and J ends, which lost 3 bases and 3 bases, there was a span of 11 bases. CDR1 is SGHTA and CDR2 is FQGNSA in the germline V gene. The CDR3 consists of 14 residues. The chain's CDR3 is CASSFGRADTEAFF. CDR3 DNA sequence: TGTGCCAGCAGCTTCGGCAGGGCGGACACTGAAGCTTTCTTT.

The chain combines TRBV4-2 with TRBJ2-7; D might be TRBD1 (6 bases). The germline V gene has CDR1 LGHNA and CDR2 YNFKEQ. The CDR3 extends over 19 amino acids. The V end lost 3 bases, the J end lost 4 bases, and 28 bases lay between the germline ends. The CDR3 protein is CASSHAGSPRQGLTYEQYF. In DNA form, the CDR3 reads TGTGCCAGCAGCCATGCCGGCTCCCCTCGTCAGGGGCTAACTTACGAGCAGTACTTC.

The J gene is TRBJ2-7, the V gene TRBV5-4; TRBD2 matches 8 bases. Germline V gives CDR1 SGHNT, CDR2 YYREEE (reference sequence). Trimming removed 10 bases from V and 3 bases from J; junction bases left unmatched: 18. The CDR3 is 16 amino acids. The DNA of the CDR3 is TGTGCCTACCTGGCGGGGGGATCGGGGGGGGACTACGAGCAGTACTTC. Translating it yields CAYLAGGSGGDYEQYF.

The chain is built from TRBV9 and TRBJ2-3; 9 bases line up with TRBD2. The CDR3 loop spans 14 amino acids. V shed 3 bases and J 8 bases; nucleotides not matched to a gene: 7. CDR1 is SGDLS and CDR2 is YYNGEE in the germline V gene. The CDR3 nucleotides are TGTGCCAGCAGCGAGGGCGGGGGGGAGGTTACGCAGTATTTT. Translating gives CASSEGGGEVTQYF.

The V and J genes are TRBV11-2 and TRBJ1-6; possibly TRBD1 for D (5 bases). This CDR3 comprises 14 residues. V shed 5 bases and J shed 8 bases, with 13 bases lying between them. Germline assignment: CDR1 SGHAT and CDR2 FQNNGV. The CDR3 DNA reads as TGTGCCAGCAGCCCTCGACAAGGGGATTCACCCCTCCACTTT. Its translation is CASSPRQGDSPLHF.

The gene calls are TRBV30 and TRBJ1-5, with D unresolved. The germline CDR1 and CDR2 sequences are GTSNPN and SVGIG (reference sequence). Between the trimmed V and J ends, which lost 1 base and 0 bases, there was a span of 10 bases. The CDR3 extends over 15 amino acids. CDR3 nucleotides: TGTGCCTGGAGTGGAGAGTTCCTTAGCAATCAGCCCCAGCATTTT. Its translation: CAWSGEFLSNQPQHF. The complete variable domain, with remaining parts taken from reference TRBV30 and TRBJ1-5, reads SQTIHQWPATLVQPVGSPLSLECTVEGTSNPNLYWYRQAAGRGLQLLFYSVGIGQISSEVPQNLSASRPQDRQFILSSKKLLLSDSGFYLCAWSGEFLSNQPQHFGDGTRLSIL.

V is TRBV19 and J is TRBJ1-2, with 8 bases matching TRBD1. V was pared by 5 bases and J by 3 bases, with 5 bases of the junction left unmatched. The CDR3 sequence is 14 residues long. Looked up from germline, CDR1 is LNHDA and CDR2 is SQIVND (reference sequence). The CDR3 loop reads CASSVPTGDYGYTF. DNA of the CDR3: TGTGCCAGTAGTGTCCCGACAGGGGACTATGGCTACACCTTC.

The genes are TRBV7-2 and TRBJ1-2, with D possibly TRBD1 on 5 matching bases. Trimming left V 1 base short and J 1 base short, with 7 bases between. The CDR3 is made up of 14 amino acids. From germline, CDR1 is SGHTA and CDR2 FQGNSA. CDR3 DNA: TGTGCCAGCAGCTTAGTGGGGCTTAACTATGGCTACACCTTC. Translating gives CASSLVGLNYGYTF.

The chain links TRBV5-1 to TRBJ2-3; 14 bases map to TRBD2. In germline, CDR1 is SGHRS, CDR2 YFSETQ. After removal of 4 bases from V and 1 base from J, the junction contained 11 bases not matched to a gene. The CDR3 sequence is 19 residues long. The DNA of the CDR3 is TGCGCCAGCAGCCCCGGATCCGGACTAGCGGGGGGTGGCACAGATACGCAGTATTTT. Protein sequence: CASSPGSGLAGGGTDTQYF.

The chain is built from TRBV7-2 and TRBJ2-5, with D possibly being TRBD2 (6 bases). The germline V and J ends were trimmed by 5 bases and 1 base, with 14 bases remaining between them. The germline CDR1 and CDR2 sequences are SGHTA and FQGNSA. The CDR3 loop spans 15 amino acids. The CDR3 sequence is CASSGGLGVQETQYF. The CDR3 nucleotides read TGTGCCAGCAGCGGGGGGTTGGGCGTCCAAGAGACCCAGTACTTC. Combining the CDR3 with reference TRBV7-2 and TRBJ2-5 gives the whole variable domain GAGVSQSPSNKVTEKGKDVELRCDPISGHTALYWYRQSLGQGLEFLIYFQGNSAPDKSGLPSDRFSAERTGGSVSTLTIQRTQQEDSAVYLCASSGGLGVQETQYFGPGTRLLVL.

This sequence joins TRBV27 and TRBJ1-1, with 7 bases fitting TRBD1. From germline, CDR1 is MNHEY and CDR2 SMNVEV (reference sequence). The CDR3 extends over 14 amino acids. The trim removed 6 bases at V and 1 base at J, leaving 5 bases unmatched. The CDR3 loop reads CASRYRGGNTEAFF. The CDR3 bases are TGTGCCAGCAGGTACAGGGGAGGGAACACTGAAGCTTTCTTT.

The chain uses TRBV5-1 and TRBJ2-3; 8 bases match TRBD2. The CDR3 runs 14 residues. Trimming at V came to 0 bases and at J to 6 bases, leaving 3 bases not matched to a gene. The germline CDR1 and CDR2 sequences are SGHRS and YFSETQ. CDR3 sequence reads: CASSLAGGADTQYF. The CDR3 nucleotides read TGCGCCAGCAGCTTGGCCGGGGGGGCGGATACGCAGTATTTT.

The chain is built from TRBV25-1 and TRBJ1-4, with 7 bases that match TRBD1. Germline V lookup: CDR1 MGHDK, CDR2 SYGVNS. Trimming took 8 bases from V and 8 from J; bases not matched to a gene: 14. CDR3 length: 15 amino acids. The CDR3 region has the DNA TGTGCCAGCGGGGGACAGAACTTACTCGGGGAAAAACTGTTTTTT. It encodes CASGGQNLLGEKLFF.

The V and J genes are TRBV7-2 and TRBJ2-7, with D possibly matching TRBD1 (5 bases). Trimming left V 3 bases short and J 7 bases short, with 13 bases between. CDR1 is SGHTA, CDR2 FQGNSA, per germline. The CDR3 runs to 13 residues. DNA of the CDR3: TGTGCCAGCAGCTTCCAGGGTCAGAGGGAGCAGTACTTC. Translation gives CASSFQGQREQYF.

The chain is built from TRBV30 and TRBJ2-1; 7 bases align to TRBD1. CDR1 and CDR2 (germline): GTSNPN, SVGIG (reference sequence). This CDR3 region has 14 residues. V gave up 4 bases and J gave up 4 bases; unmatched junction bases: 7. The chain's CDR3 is CAWITGVKYNEQFF. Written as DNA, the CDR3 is TGTGCCTGGATAACAGGGGTCAAATACAATGAGCAGTTCTTC.

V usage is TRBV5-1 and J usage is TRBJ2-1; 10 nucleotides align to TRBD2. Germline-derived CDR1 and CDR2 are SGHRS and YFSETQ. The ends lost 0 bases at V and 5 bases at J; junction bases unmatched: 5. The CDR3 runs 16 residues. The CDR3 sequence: CASSLGIAGGDNEQFF. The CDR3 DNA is TGCGCCAGCAGCTTGGGGATAGCGGGGGGAGACAATGAGCAGTTCTTC.

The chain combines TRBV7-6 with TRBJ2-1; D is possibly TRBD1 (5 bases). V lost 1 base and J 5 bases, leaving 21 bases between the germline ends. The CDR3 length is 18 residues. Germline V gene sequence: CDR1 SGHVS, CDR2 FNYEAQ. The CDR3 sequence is CASSLVPAGSPDDNEQFF. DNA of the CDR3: TGTGCCAGCAGCTTAGTGCCGGCAGGGTCCCCTGATGACAATGAGCAGTTCTTC.

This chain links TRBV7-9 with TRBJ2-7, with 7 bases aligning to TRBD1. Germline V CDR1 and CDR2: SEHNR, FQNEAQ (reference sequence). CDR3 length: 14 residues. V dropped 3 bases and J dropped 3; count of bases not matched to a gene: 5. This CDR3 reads CASSLTGQYYEQYF. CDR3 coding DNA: TGTGCCAGCAGCTTGACGGGACAGTACTACGAGCAGTACTTC.

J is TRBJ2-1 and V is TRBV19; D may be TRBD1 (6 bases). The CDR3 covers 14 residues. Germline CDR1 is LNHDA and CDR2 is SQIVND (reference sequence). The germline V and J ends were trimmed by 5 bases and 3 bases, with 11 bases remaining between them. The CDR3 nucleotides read TGTGCCAGTAGTTTTGGGGGCATCTACAATGAGCAGTTCTTC. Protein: CASSFGGIYNEQFF. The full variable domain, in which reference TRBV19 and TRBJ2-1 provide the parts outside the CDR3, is DGGITQSPKYLFRKEGQNVTLSCEQNLNHDAMYWYRQDPGQGLRLIYYSQIVNDFQKGDIAEGYSVSREKKESFPLTVTSAQKNPTAFYLCASSFGGIYNEQFFGPGTRLTVL.

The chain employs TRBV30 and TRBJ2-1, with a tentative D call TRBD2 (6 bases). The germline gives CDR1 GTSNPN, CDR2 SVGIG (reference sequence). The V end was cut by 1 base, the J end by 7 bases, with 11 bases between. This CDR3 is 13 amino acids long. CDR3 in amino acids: CAWSAGDGNEQFF. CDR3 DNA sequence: TGTGCCTGGAGTGCGGGGGACGGGAATGAGCAGTTCTTC.

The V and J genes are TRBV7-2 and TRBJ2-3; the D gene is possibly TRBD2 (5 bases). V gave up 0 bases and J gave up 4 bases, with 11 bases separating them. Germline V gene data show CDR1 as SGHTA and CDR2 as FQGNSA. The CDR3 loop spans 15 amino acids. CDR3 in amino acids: CASSLARRLPDTQYF. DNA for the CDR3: TGTGCCAGCAGCTTAGCGAGGAGACTACCAGATACGCAGTATTTT.

DNA of the CDR3: TGTGCCAGCTCACCGGGCAGGGACTATGCCTACGAGCAGTACTTC. As protein: CASSPGRDYAYEQYF. V and J are TRBV18 and TRBJ2-7, with 7 bases that match TRBD2. The trim removed 3 bases at V and 2 bases at J, leaving 7 bases unmatched. The CDR3 covers 15 residues. Germline loops: CDR1 KGHSH, CDR2 LQKENI.

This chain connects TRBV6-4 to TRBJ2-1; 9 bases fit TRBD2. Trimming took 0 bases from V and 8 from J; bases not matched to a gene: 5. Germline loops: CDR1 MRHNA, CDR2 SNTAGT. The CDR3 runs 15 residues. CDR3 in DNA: TGTGCCAGCAGTGACTCGGGCGGGGGGGCACATGAGCAGTTCTTC. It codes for CASSDSGGGAHEQFF.

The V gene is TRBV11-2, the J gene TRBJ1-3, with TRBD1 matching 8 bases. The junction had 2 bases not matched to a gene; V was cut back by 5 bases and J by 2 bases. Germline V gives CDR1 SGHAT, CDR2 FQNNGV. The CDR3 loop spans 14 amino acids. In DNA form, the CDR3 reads TGTGCCAGCAGCAGGACAGGGCCTGGAAACACCATATATTTT. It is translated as CASSRTGPGNTIYF.